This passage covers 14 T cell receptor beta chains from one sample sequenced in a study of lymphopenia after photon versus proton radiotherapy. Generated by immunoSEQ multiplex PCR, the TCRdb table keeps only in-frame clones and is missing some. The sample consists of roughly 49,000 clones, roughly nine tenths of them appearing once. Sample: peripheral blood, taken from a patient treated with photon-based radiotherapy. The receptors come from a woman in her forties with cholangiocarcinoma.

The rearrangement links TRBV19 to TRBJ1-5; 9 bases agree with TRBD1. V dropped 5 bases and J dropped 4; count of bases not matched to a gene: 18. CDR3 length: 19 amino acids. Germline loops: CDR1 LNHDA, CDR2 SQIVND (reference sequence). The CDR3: CASSPPRTGVINGNQPQHF. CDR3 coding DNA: TGTGCCAGTAGTCCGCCCCGGACAGGGGTTATAAATGGAAATCAGCCCCAGCATTTT.

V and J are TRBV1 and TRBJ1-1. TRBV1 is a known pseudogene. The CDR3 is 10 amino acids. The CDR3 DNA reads TGCACCAGCAGCGCCGGTGAAGCTTTCTTT. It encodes CTSSAGEAFF.

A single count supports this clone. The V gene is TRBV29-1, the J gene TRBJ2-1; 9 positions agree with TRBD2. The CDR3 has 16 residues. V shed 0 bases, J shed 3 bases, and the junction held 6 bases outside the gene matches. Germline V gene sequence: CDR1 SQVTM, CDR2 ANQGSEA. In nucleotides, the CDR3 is TGCAGCGTTGAAGATCCGAGCGGGGGGAACTACAATGAGCAGTTCTTC. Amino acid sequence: CSVEDPSGGNYNEQFF.

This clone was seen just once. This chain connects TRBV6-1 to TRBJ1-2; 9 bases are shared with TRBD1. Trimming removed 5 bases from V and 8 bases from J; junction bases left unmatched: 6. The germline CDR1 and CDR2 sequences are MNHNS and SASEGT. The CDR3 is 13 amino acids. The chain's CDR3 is CASSLRTGVGYTF. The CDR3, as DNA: TGTGCCAGCAGTTTGCGGACAGGGGTAGGCTACACCTTC.

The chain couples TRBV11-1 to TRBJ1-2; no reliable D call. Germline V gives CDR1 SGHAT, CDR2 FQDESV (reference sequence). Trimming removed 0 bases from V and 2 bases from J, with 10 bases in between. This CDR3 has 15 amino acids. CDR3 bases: TGTGCCAGCAGCTTAGCTGGGGATACGAACTATGGCTACACCTTC. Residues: CASSLAGDTNYGYTF.

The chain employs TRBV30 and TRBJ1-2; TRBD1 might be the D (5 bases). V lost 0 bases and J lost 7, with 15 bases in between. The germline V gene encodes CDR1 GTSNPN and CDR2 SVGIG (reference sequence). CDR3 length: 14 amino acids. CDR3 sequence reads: CAWSVGHTTGGYTF. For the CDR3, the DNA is TGTGCCTGGAGTGTAGGACACACGACGGGTGGCTACACCTTC. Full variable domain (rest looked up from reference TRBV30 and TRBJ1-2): SQTIHQWPATLVQPVGSPLSLECTVEGTSNPNLYWYRQAAGRGLQLLFYSVGIGQISSEVPQNLSASRPQDRQFILSSKKLLLSDSGFYLCAWSVGHTTGGYTFGSGTRLTVV.

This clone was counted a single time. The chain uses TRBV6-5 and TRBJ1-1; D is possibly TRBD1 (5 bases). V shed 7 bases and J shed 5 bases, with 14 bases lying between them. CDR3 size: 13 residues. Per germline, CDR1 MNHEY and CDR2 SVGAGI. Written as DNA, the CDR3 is TGTGCCAGCAAAGTAGCGAAGGGGACTGAAGCTTTCTTT. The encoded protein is CASKVAKGTEAFF.

CDR3 nucleotides: TGTGCCAGCAGCCCCCGTGAGCGGGGGGGCTCCTACAATGAGCAGTTCTTC. It translates to CASSPRERGGSYNEQFF. The V gene is TRBV7-8, the J gene TRBJ2-1; 10 bases match TRBD2. From germline, CDR1 is SGHVS and CDR2 FQNEAQ. There are 17 residues in the CDR3. Trimming at V came to 5 bases and at J to 0 bases, leaving 7 bases not matched to a gene.

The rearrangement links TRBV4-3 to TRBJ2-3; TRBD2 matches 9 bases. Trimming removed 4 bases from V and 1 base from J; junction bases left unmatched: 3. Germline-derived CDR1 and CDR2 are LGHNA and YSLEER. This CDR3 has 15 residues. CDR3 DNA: TGCGCCAGCAGCCGATTAGCGGGAGGCACAGATACGCAGTATTTT. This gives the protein CASSRLAGGTDTQYF.

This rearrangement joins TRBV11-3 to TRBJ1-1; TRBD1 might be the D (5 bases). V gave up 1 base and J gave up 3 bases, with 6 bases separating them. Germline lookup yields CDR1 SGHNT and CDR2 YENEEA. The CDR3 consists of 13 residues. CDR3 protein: CASSLGGDTEAFF. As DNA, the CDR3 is TGTGCCAGCAGCTTAGGGGGCGACACTGAAGCTTTCTTT.

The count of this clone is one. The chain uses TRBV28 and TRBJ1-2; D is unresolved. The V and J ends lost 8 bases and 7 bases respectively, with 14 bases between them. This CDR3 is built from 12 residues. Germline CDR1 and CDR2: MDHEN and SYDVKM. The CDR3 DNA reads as TGTGCCAGCGTGACCTCCTTGAGTGGCTACACCTTC. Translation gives CASVTSLSGYTF.

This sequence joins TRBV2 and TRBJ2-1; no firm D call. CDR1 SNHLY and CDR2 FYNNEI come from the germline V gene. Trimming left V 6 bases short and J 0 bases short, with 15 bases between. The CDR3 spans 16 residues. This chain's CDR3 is CASRLATLDSYNEQFF. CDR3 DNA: TGTGCCAGCAGGCTCGCAACACTGGACTCCTACAATGAGCAGTTCTTC.

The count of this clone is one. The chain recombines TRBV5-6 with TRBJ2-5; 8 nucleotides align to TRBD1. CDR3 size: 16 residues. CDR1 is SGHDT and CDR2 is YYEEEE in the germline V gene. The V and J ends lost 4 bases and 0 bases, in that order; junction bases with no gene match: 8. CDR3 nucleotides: TGTGCCAGCAGCAAGGCGGGACAGGAGTACCAAGAGACCCAGTACTTC. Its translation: CASSKAGQEYQETQYF.

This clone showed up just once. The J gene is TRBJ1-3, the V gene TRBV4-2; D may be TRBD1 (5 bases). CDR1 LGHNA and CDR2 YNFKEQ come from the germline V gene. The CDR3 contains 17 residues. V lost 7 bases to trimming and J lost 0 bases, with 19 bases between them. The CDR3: CASTEGLGRSSGNTIYF. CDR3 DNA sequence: TGTGCCAGCACCGAGGGGTTGGGACGGAGCTCTGGAAACACCATATATTTT.